The rows below give T cell receptor beta chains drawn from one sample of a study of CD8 T cells in ankylosing spondylitis. TCRdb re-derived calls from the 5' RACE reads in MiXCR, one entry per CDR3 protein. This table has about 170,000 distinct CDR3 sequences, approximately 16% appearing once. Sequencing was carried out using blood, either unsorted or a sorted T cell fraction (not recorded which). These TCRs come from a male donor with ankylosing spondylitis or in good health (not recorded which). Each CDR3 is given with its conserved first and last residue. D genes are given only for firm matches. Rows give clone size only sometimes, using once, few, many, or a class for an expanded clone.

TRBV5-1,NA,NA,TRBJ2-7,CASKGEREQYF,TGCGCCAGCAAGGGGGAACGCGAGCAGTACTTC
TRBV10-3,NA,NA,TRBJ2-1,CAIRGGIANEQFF,TGTGCCATCAGGGGGGGCATAGCCAATGAGCAGTTCTTC
TRBV7-9,few,NA,TRBJ1-5,CASSLFDNAGNQPQHF,TGTGCCAGCAGCTTATTTGACAACGCGGGCAATCAGCCCCAGCATTTT
TRBV24-1,NA,TRBD2,TRBJ2-1,CATSDPLSGSSYNEQFF,TGTGCCACCAGTGATCCACTTAGCGGGAGCTCCTACAATGAGCAGTTCTTC
TRBV5-6,many,TRBD1,TRBJ2-7,CASSRDRGSSYEQYF,TGTGCCAGCAGCCGGGACAGGGGGAGCTCCTACGAGCAGTACTTC
TRBV5-1,many,NA,TRBJ2-7,CASSRDTTYEQYF,TGCGCCAGCAGCCGGGACACCACCTACGAGCAGTACTTC
TRBV20-1,many,TRBD1,TRBJ1-6,CSARPGQNYNSPLHF,TGCAGTGCGAGGCCGGGACAGAACTATAATTCACCCCTCCACTTT
TRBV5-5,many,TRBD2,TRBJ2-1,CASSSLTSGLYNEQFF,TGTGCCAGCAGCTCCCTGACTAGCGGGCTCTACAATGAGCAGTTCTTC
TRBV28,NA,NA,TRBJ1-4,CASMVGPRNEKLFF,TGTGCCAGCATGGTGGGGCCGCGGAATGAAAAACTGTTTTTT
TRBV6-1,NA,TRBD1,TRBJ2-1,CASSEFQGAAYNEQFF,TGTGCCAGCAGTGAGTTCCAGGGGGCAGCCTACAATGAGCAGTTCTTC
TRBV28,NA,NA,TRBJ2-1,CASRNVQGPYNEQFF,TGTGCCAGCAGGAACGTCCAGGGCCCCTACAATGAGCAGTTCTTC
TRBV6-2/TRBV6-3,few,TRBD2,TRBJ2-2,CASSYSILAGALRLTGELFF,TGTGCCAGCAGTTACTCTATCCTAGCGGGAGCCTTGCGTCTCACCGGGGAGCTGTTTTTT
TRBV28,many,NA,TRBJ1-3,CASSLVPGLGNTIYF,TGTGCCAGCAGTTTGGTCCCGGGCCTCGGGAACACCATATATTTT
TRBV7-9,many,TRBD1,TRBJ2-3,CASRDRGTDTQYF,TGTGCCAGCAGAGACAGGGGTACAGATACGCAGTATTTT
TRBV5-1,NA,TRBD1,TRBJ1-1,CASSVTTGGTEAFF,TGCGCCAGCAGCGTCACGACAGGGGGCACTGAAGCTTTCTTT
TRBV6-6,NA,NA,TRBJ1-6,CASSADDPGLRRALHF,TGTGCCAGCAGCGCCGACGACCCGGGACTCCGACGGGCCCTCCACTTT
TRBV28,NA,TRBD1,TRBJ1-3,CASSLDRVSGNTIYF,TGTGCCAGCAGCCTAGACAGGGTCTCTGGAAACACCATATATTTT
TRBV11-2,NA,NA,TRBJ2-7,CASSLSGFGEQYF,TGTGCCAGCAGCTTATCCGGGTTCGGCGAGCAGTACTTC
TRBV7-9,NA,TRBD2,TRBJ2-1,CASSLSPAGGPYNEQFF,TGTGCCAGCAGCTTATCCCCGGCGGGAGGGCCTTACAATGAGCAGTTCTTC
TRBV5-1,few,NA,TRBJ2-1,CASSLASEYNEQFF,TGCGCCAGCAGCTTGGCCTCGGAATACAATGAGCAGTTCTTC
TRBV28,NA,TRBD2,TRBJ2-2,CANSPRTSGNLNTGELFF,TGTGCCAACTCCCCCCGGACTAGCGGAAACCTGAACACCGGGGAGCTGTTTTTT
TRBV15,few,NA,TRBJ1-1,CATSSLRKNTEAFF,TGTGCCACCAGCAGCCTAAGGAAGAACACTGAAGCTTTCTTT
TRBV5-1,many,NA,TRBJ2-4,CASSYYSGLAKNIQYF,TGCGCCAGCAGCTATTACAGCGGACTAGCCAAAAACATTCAGTACTTC
TRBV5-6,many,TRBD2,TRBJ2-1,CASSVRLAGGNYEQFF,TGTGCCAGCAGCGTGAGACTAGCGGGAGGGAATTATGAGCAGTTCTTC
TRBV7-9,NA,NA,TRBJ2-7,CASSRPGYHEQYF,TGTGCCAGCAGTAGACCAGGGTACCACGAGCAGTACTTC
TRBV5-1,many,TRBD2,TRBJ2-1,CASLSGGSYNEQFF,TGCGCCAGCTTAAGCGGGGGCTCCTACAATGAGCAGTTCTTC
TRBV5-1,NA,NA,TRBJ2-6,CASSWSGANVLTF,TGCGCCAGCAGCTGGAGTGGGGCCAACGTCCTGACTTTC
TRBV20-1,many,NA,TRBJ2-2,CSATPAWGRENTGELFF,TGCAGTGCTACACCGGCTTGGGGGAGAGAGAACACCGGGGAGCTGTTTTTT
TRBV12-3/TRBV12-4,NA,TRBD2,TRBJ2-7,CASSERGGTSYEQYF,TGTGCCAGCAGTGAGCGGGGCGGAACCTCCTACGAGCAGTACTTC
TRBV18,NA,NA,TRBJ2-3,CASSLMVEGTDTQYF,TGTGCCAGCTCACTGATGGTCGAGGGCACAGATACGCAGTATTTT
TRBV12-3/TRBV12-4,NA,NA,TRBJ2-1,CASSFPRGPVSDEQFF,TGTGCCAGCAGTTTCCCACGGGGGCCCGTGAGTGATGAGCAGTTCTTC
TRBV5-8,many,NA,TRBJ1-2,CASRLGGLWDYGYTF,TGTGCCAGCAGATTGGGTGGCCTTTGGGACTATGGCTACACCTTC
TRBV6-4,few,NA,TRBJ1-4,CASRSQGGEKLFF,TGTGCCAGCAGGAGTCAGGGTGGCGAAAAACTGTTTTTT
TRBV18,few,NA,TRBJ2-2,CASSSSGELFF,TGTGCCAGCTCATCCTCCGGGGAGCTGTTTTTT
TRBV5-1,many,TRBD1,TRBJ1-3,CASSLAGGALGNTIYF,TGCGCCAGCAGCTTGGCAGGGGGCGCGTTAGGAAACACCATATATTTT
TRBV4-2,NA,TRBD2,TRBJ2-1,CASSRQSGGSSYNEQFF,TGTGCCAGCAGCCGCCAATCCGGCGGGAGCTCCTACAATGAGCAGTTCTTC
TRBV5-1,many,TRBD2,TRBJ2-3,CASSLRLAGQGTDTQYF,TGCGCCAGCAGCTTACGACTAGCGGGACAGGGCACAGATACGCAGTATTTT
TRBV19,few,NA,TRBJ1-1,CASSWWTEAFF,TGTGCCAGTAGTTGGTGGACTGAAGCTTTCTTT
TRBV28,many,NA,TRBJ2-5,CASSVGETQYF,TGTGCCAGCAGCGTCGGAGAGACCCAGTACTTC
TRBV5-1,NA,NA,TRBJ2-1,CASSPVATGSNEQFF,TGCGCCAGCAGCCCGGTAGCGACTGGTTCCAATGAGCAGTTCTTC
TRBV5-1,many,TRBD1,TRBJ2-3,CASSLEELTGVDF,TGCGCCAGCAGCTTGGAAGAGTTAACAGGGGTTGATTTT
TRBV20-1,medium-sized,NA,TRBJ2-1,CSGLTPTYNEQFF,TGCAGTGGGTTGACTCCCACCTACAATGAGCAGTTCTTC
TRBV20-1,many,NA,TRBJ2-3,CSARADFPLEWDTQYF,TGCAGTGCTAGAGCGGACTTTCCCCTAGAGTGGGATACGCAGTATTTT
TRBV5-4,once,TRBD2,TRBJ2-4,CASSVSGSGKNIQYF,TGTGCCAGCAGCGTTAGCGGGAGTGGCAAAAACATTCAGTACTTC
TRBV20-1,few,NA,TRBJ1-5,CSASRTEQPQHF,TGCAGTGCTAGTAGGACAGAACAGCCCCAGCATTTT
TRBV5-1,many,TRBD1,TRBJ1-2,CASSLTGAWGYGYTF,TGCGCCAGCAGCTTGACAGGGGCTTGGGGCTATGGCTACACCTTC
TRBV4-1,few,NA,TRBJ1-5,CASSPEVSGLGQPQHF,TGCGCCAGCAGCCCCGAGGTGTCGGGATTGGGTCAGCCCCAGCATTTT
TRBV9,many,NA,TRBJ2-2,CASSVDSGAPTGELFF,TGTGCCAGCAGCGTAGATTCAGGGGCCCCCACCGGGGAGCTGTTTTTT
TRBV3-1,NA,TRBD1,TRBJ2-3,CATSHSGQNTDTQYF,TGTGCCACCAGCCACTCGGGACAGAACACAGATACGCAGTATTTT
TRBV5-1,NA,NA,TRBJ2-1,CASSPRGRANEQFF,TGCGCCAGCAGCCCTAGGGGGAGAGCAAATGAGCAGTTCTTC
TRBV20-1,many,NA,TRBJ2-1,CSAPGVAAFNEQFF,TGCAGTGCCCCCGGGGTAGCTGCTTTTAATGAGCAGTTCTTC
TRBV28,few,TRBD2,TRBJ2-5,CASSITGGGTSGAKYF,TGTGCCAGCAGTATTACTGGGGGTGGGACTAGCGGAGCGAAGTACTTC
TRBV14,NA,NA,TRBJ2-2,CASSQVGTLTGELFF,TGTGCCAGCAGCCAAGTCGGAACGTTAACCGGGGAGCTGTTTTTT
TRBV9,NA,NA,TRBJ2-1,CASSSRDSEGAQFF,TGTGCCAGCAGCTCACGGGACTCCGAGGGTGCGCAGTTCTTC
TRBV5-1,many,TRBD2,TRBJ2-1,CASSPQGLAGGEQFF,TGCGCCAGCAGCCCACAGGGACTAGCGGGCGGAGAGCAGTTCTTC
TRBV28,NA,NA,TRBJ2-5,CASSRTGTSQKTQYF,TGTGCCAGCAGCAGGACCGGGACTTCCCAAAAGACCCAGTACTTC
TRBV28,many,NA,TRBJ2-3,CASGRDTQYF,TGTGCCAGCGGACGAGATACGCAGTATTTT